The rows below give T cell receptor beta chains drawn from one sample of a study. TCRdb independently ran MiXCR on the 5' RACE reads; one entry per CDR3 protein. The sample consists of around 55,000 distinct CDR3 sequences, less than 25% of them appearing once. The sequencing input was tumor-infiltrating Tregs sorted from the breast tumor. The origin of the receptors is a female donor with breast cancer. Both conserved end residues are part of each CDR3. The D gene is left open where the match is weak. The listing skips clone size in some rows; elsewhere it reads once, few, many or a size class.

d_call | j_call | v_call | clone_size | cdr3_aa | cdr3_nt
TRBD1 | TRBJ2-2 | TRBV19 | few | CASSVDRERTGELFF | TGTGCCAGTAGTGTGGACAGGGAAAGGACCGGGGAGCTGTTTTTT
- | TRBJ1-1 | TRBV4-2 | - | CASGQGYDWGWNTEAFF | TGTGCCAGCGGCCAAGGGTACGACTGGGGCTGGAACACTGAAGCTTTCTTT
- | TRBJ2-7 | TRBV5-1 | - | CASSQTLGEQYF | TGCGCCAGCAGTCAGACTCTCGGGGAGCAGTACTTC
TRBD1 | TRBJ2-1 | TRBV11-2 | - | CASTRQGSYNEQFF | TGTGCCAGCACAAGACAGGGGTCCTACAATGAGCAGTTCTTC
- | TRBJ2-5 | TRBV28 | - | CASSSPTGGFQETQYF | TGTGCCAGCAGTTCCCCTACCGGGGGTTTTCAAGAGACCCAGTACTTC
- | TRBJ1-2 | TRBV12-3/TRBV12-4 | once | CASSPRTELGGYTF | TGTGCCAGCAGCCCTCGGACAGAATTGGGTGGCTACACCTTC
- | TRBJ1-4 | TRBV30 | few | CAWSVPPGSKLFF | TGTGCCTGGAGTGTCCCCCCCGGGAGTAAACTGTTTTTT
- | TRBJ1-5 | TRBV7-2 | many | CASSSQISNQPQHF | TGTGCCAGCAGCTCCCAGATTAGCAATCAGCCCCAGCATTTT
- | TRBJ1-1 | TRBV7-8 | - | CASSLVGRTNTEAFF | TGTGCCAGCAGCTTAGTTGGTCGAACGAACACTGAAGCTTTCTTT
- | TRBJ1-1 | TRBV20-1 | many | CSASSGPRNTEAFF | TGCAGTGCTAGCTCGGGACCGAGGAACACTGAAGCTTTCTTT
- | TRBJ1-1 | TRBV9 | many | CASSLRPAANTEAFF | TGTGCCAGCAGCCTCCGCCCGGCAGCTAACACTGAAGCTTTCTTT
TRBD1 | TRBJ2-1 | TRBV4-2 | - | CASKGQGAKEQFF | TGTGCCAGCAAGGGACAGGGGGCGAAGGAGCAGTTCTTC
- | TRBJ2-3 | TRBV5-1 | many | CASSLGTASTDTQYF | TGCGCCAGCAGCTTGGGGACGGCCAGCACAGATACGCAGTATTTT
- | TRBJ1-6 | TRBV2 | many | CASSEGRGSPLHF | TGTGCCAGCAGTGAAGGAAGGGGATCACCCCTCCACTTT
- | TRBJ1-6 | TRBV5-1 | - | CASSLRGPYNSPLHF | TGCGCCAGCAGCCTCAGGGGCCCCTATAATTCACCCCTCCACTTT
- | TRBJ2-3 | TRBV29-1 | - | CSVDEGTPQGGTQYF | TGCAGCGTTGATGAAGGGACTCCTCAAGGGGGTACGCAGTATTTT
- | TRBJ2-1 | TRBV7-9 | few | CAGGAGRGNEQFF | TGTGCAGGCGGGGCGGGAAGGGGAAATGAGCAGTTCTTC
- | TRBJ1-2 | TRBV12-3/TRBV12-4 | many | CASGRMEGYTF | TGTGCCAGCGGACGGATGGAGGGCTACACCTTC
- | TRBJ1-1 | TRBV15 | medium-sized | CATSRKGGTEAFF | TGTGCCACCAGCCGTAAAGGAGGGACTGAAGCTTTCTTT
TRBD2 | TRBJ2-1 | TRBV20-1 | few | CSADASGYNEQFF | TGCAGTGCTGACGCTAGCGGCTACAATGAGCAGTTCTTC
- | TRBJ1-2 | TRBV5-1 | once | CASSYQATYGYTF | TGCGCCAGCAGCTATCAGGCCACCTATGGCTACACCTTC
- | TRBJ1-1 | TRBV5-1 | - | CASRIGGVGAEASF | TGCGCCAGCCGTATAGGGGGGGTAGGGGCTGAAGCTTCCTTT
TRBD1 | TRBJ1-5 | TRBV6-6 | - | CASSWPGQGPGGNQPQHF | TGTGCCAGCAGTTGGCCGGGACAGGGACCCGGAGGCAATCAGCCCCAGCATTTT
- | TRBJ1-6 | TRBV16 | - | CASKLSSYNSPLHF | TGTGCCAGCAAACTGAGCTCCTATAATTCACCCCTCCACTTT
TRBD1 | TRBJ2-6 | TRBV10-3 | - | CAISPGQGAGGANVLTF | TGTGCCATCAGCCCGGGACAGGGGGCGGGTGGGGCCAACGTCCTGACTTTC
TRBD2 | TRBJ2-3 | TRBV5-1 | few | CASSLRAGRDTQYF | TGCGCCAGCAGCTTGCGAGCGGGGAGGGATACGCAGTATTTT
- | TRBJ1-2 | TRBV19 | - | CASSNPPRQTYGYTF | TGTGCCAGTAGTAACCCTCCTCGACAGACCTATGGCTACACCTTC
TRBD1 | TRBJ1-2 | TRBV9 | - | CASSGDRAYGYTF | TGTGCCAGCAGCGGTGACAGGGCCTATGGCTACACCTTC
- | TRBJ2-5 | TRBV20-1 | few | CSATGGRETQYF | TGCAGTGCTACCGGGGGCAGAGAGACCCAGTACTTC
- | TRBJ1-6 | TRBV28 | - | CASSGRTANNSPLHF | TGTGCCAGCAGTGGACGCACCGCCAATAATTCACCCCTCCACTTT
- | TRBJ2-7 | TRBV3-1 | many | CASTYQGGKTYEQYF | TGTGCCAGCACCTATCAGGGGGGGAAGACCTACGAGCAGTACTTC
- | TRBJ2-1 | TRBV12-3/TRBV12-4 | - | CASSLSGARYNEQFF | TGTGCCAGCAGTTTATCGGGAGCACGCTACAATGAGCAGTTCTTC
- | TRBJ2-5 | TRBV9 | few | CASSGRSGETQYF | TGTGCCAGCAGCGGTAGGAGCGGGGAGACCCAGTACTTC